The clone carrying this T cell receptor beta chain appeared many times. Its matching antigen is unknown. This entry is derived from a study of T cell repertoires in cytomegalovirus infection. Looking at the study overall: In public TCR beta signatures, there were indications of both CMV infection and matching HLA type.

One entry per CDR3 protein results from TCRdb running MiXCR on the reads. The table lists 150,000 to 200,000 distinct CDR3 sequences, 8% to 10% of them singletons. General observations from the study: Within the response measured ex vivo, HLA-C-restricted CMV-specific TCR beta clonotypes were dominant.

Sequencing was carried out using PBMCs. This TCR came from a human donor in good health (CMV status not recorded). Some clones in this sample may be carry-over from other donors' samples.

This CDR3 is CASSSTSGSYNEQFF. The CDR3 DNA reads as TGTGCCAGCAGCTCCACTAGCGGGAGTTACAATGAGCAGTTCTTC. V and J are TRBV7-2 and TRBJ2-1, with 11 bases aligning to TRBD2. CDR1 is SGHTA and CDR2 is FQGNSA in the germline V gene. The CDR3 extends over 15 amino acids. V lost 4 bases and J lost 4; bases outside the gene matches: 3.